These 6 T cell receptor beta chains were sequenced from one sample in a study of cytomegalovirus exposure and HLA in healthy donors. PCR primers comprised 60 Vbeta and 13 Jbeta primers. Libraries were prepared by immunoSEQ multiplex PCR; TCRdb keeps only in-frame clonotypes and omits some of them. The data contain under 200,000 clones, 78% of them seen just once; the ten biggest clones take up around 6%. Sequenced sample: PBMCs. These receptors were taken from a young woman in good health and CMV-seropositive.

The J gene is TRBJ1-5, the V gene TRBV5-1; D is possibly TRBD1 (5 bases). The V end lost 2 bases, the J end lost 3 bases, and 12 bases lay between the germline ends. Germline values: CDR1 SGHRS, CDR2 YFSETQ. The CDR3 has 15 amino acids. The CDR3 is CASSLGDSFNQPQHF. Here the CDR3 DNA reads TGCGCCAGCAGCTTAGGAGACAGCTTCAATCAGCCCCAGCATTTT.

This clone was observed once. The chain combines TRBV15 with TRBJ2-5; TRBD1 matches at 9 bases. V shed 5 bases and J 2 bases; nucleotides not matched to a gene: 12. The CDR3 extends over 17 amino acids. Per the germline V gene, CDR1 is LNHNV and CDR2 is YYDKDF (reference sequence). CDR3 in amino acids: CATSPSGTGGKQETQYF. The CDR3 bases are TGTGCCACCAGCCCCTCGGGAACAGGGGGCAAACAAGAGACCCAGTACTTC.

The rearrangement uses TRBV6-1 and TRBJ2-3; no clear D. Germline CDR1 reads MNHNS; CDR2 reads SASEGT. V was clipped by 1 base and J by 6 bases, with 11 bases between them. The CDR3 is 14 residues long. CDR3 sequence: CASSEGSVMDTQYF. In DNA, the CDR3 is TGTGCCAGCAGTGAAGGTTCGGTGATGGATACGCAGTATTTT.

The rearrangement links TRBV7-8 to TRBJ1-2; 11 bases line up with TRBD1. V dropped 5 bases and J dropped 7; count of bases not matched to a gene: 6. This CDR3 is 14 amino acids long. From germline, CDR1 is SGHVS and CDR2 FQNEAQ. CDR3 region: CASSPDRGRSGYTF. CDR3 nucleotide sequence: TGTGCCAGCAGCCCGGACAGGGGGCGGAGTGGCTACACCTTC.

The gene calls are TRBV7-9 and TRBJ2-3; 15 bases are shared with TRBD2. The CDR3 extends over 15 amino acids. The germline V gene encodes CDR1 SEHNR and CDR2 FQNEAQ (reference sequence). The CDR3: CVTRTSGRATDTQYF. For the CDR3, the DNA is TGTGTAACCCGGACTAGCGGGAGGGCCACAGATACGCAGTATTTT.

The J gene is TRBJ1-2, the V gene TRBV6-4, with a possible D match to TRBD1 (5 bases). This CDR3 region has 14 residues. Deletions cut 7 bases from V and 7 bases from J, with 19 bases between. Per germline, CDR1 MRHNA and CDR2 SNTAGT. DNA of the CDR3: TGTGCCAGCAAGAGTTCTGCAGGGTTGAGTGGCTACACCTTC. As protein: CASKSSAGLSGYTF.